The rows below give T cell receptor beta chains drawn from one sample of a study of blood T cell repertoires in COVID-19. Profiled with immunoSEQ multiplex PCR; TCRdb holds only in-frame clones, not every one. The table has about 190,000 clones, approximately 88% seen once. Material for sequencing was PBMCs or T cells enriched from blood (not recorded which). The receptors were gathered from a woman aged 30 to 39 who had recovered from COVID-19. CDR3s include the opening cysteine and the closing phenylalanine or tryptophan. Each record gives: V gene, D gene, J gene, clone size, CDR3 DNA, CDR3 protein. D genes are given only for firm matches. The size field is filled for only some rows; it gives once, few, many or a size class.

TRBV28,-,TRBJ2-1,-,TGTGCCAGCAGTTTATACGGCGGGGCGGGTTCGAATGAGCAGTTCTTC,CASSLYGGAGSNEQFF
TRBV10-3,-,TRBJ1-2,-,TGTGCCATCAGTGACAATGACAGGACTAACTATGGCTACACCTTC,CAISDNDRTNYGYTF
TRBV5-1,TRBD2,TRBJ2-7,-,TGCGCCAGCGGGAAGGAGACTAGCGGGAGTTGGAGGCACGAGCAGTACTTC,CASGKETSGSWRHEQYF
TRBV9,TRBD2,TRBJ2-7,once,TGTGCCAGCAGCGTCGCCCCCGGGACTAGCGCCTACGAGCAGTACTTC,CASSVAPGTSAYEQYF
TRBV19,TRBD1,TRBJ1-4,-,TGTGCCAGTAGGAGGGGGCTTCTTGAAAAACTGTTTTTT,CASRRGLLEKLFF
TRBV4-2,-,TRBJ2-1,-,TGTGCCAGCAGCCAAGGGTCAGGTATGGGCACTTACAATGAGCAGTTCTTC,CASSQGSGMGTYNEQFF
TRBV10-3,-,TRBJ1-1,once,TGTGCCATAACGAACAGGAGCGCTGAAGCTTTCTTT,CAITNRSAEAFF
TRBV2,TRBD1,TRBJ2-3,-,TGTGCCAGCAGTGAAGGGACAGGGGGCACAGATACGCAGTATTTT,CASSEGTGGTDTQYF
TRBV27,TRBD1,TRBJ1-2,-,TGTGCCAGCAGTCAAGGACAGGGTGGCTATGGCTACACCTTC,CASSQGQGGYGYTF
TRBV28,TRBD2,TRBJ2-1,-,TGTGCCAGCAGTTTGTCGGGCGGGAGGGCCAAAGAGCAGTTCTTC,CASSLSGGRAKEQFF
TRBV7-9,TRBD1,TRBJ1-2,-,TGTGCCAGCAGCGACAGGGACTATGGCTACACCTTC,CASSDRDYGYTF
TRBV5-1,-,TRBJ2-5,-,TGCGCCAGCAGCTTCAAAGAGACCCAGTACTTC,CASSFKETQYF
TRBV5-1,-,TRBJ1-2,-,TGCGCCAGCAGCTTGGGGGCCGGGGATGGCTACACCTTC,CASSLGAGDGYTF
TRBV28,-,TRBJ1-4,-,TGTGCCAGCGGTCTGCAGCGTCGGGGGGTGAAGGGAGAAAAACTGTTTTTT,CASGLQRRGVKGEKLFF
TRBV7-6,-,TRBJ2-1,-,TGTGCCAGCAGCCGTAAAGTAAGGGGCGATAATGAGCAGTTCTTC,CASSRKVRGDNEQFF
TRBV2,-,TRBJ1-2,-,TGTGCCAGCAGTGACAGGGTCTATGGCTACACCTTC,CASSDRVYGYTF
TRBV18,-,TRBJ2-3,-,TGTGCCAGCTCACCACGGGCGGGCAGCGGGCCTTTGGATACGCAGTATTTT,CASSPRAGSGPLDTQYF
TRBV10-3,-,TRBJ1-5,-,TGTGCCACCCAGACTGGCAGGGAGGTAGATCAGCCCCAGCATTTT,CATQTGREVDQPQHF
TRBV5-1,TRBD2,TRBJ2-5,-,TGCGCCAGCAGCTCCAATTACGGGGGAGGGGAGACCCAGTACTTC,CASSSNYGGGETQYF
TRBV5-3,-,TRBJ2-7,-,TGTGCCAGAAGCTCCCCTATCTACGAGCAGTACTTC,CARSSPIYEQYF
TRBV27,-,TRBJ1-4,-,TGTGCCAGCAGTTTATCGAGCGCCCCCCCACGCGGGCTGTTTTTT,CASSLSSAPPRGLFF
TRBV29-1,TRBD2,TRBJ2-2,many,TGCAGCGGAGGGACTAGCGGGACCGGGGAGCTGTTTTTT,CSGGTSGTGELFF
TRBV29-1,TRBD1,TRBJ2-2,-,TGCAGCGCCGCCGGGACAGGGGTCACCGGGGAGCTGTTTTTT,CSAAGTGVTGELFF
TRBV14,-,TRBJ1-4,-,TGTGCCAGCAGCCAAGTGTCGGGACACGGTGAAAAACTGTTTTTT,CASSQVSGHGEKLFF
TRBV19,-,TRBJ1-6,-,TGTGCCACCCGGTGGGCTGCTAATTCACCCCTCCACTTT,CATRWAANSPLHF
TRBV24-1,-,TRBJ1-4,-,TGTGCCACCAGTGCGAAGGCAGGGCTAAATGAAAAACTGTTTTTT,CATSAKAGLNEKLFF
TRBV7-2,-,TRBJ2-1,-,TGTGCCAGCAGCCGCTACAATGAGCAGTTCTTC,CASSRYNEQFF
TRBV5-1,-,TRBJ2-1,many,TGCGCCAGCAGCTCACACCTCCTAGGAGAACCCTACAATGAGCAGTTCTTC,CASSSHLLGEPYNEQFF
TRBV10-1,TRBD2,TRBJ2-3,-,TGCGCCAGCAGTGAGGCGAGGGGACTAGCGGGGGGCCGGACAGATACGCAGTATTTT,CASSEARGLAGGRTDTQYF
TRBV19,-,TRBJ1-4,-,TGTGCCAGTAGTATGGAAACAGGGCAACGGCGAAAACTGTTTTTT,CASSMETGQRRKLFF
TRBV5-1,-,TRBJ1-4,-,TGCGCCAGCAGCTTGGGGGGCTCTGGGGAAAAACTGTTTTTT,CASSLGGSGEKLFF
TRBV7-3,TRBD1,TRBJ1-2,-,TGTGCCAGCAGCTTATCCTTGACAGGGGCCGGCTACACCTTC,CASSLSLTGAGYTF
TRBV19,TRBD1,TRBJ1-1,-,TGTGCCAGTAGTAAGGGACAGCACACTGAAGCTTTCTTT,CASSKGQHTEAFF
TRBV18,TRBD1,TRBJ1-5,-,TGTGCCAGCTCTCCACCGATAAGTCGGACAGGGAGCCAGCCCCAGCATTTT,CASSPPISRTGSQPQHF
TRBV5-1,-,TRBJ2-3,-,TGCGCCAGCAGCATCTGGACCAGCGGGACAGATACGCAGTATTTT,CASSIWTSGTDTQYF
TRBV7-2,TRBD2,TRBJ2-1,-,TGTGCCAGCAGCTTATCTAGCCTAGCGGGGGGGCTCAATGAGCAGTTCTTC,CASSLSSLAGGLNEQFF
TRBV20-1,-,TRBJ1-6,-,TGCAGTGCTAGTGGGAGGGGATTCGATAATTCACCCCTCCACTTT,CSASGRGFDNSPLHF
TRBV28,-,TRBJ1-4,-,TGTGCCAGCAGTTTTTTTTCGACAGGAGAAAAACTGTTTTTT,CASSFFSTGEKLFF
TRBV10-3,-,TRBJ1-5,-,TGTGCCATCAGTGATTCTGGGGCCGCAGGTTCGCCCCAGCATTTT,CAISDSGAAGSPQHF
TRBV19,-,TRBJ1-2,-,TGTGCCAGTACTATAGGACCTGTCGGGGGGACGACCTATGGCTACACCTTC,CASTIGPVGGTTYGYTF
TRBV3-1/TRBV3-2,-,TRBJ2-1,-,TGTGCCAGCAGCCAAGAAGGGGACTCCTACAATGAGCAGTTCTTC,CASSQEGDSYNEQFF
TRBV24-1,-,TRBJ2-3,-,TGTGCCACCAGTGATTACCTCGGGACTTCAGATACGCAGTATTTT,CATSDYLGTSDTQYF
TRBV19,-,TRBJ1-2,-,TGTGCCAGTAGTACCCAGGCAGTATGGTATGGCTACACCTTC,CASSTQAVWYGYTF
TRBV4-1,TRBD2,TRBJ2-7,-,TGCGCCAGCAGCCAAGCTAGCGGGAGGATCTACGAGCAGTACTTC,CASSQASGRIYEQYF
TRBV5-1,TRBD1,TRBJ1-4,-,TGCGCCAGCAGCTTGGGGCAGGGGGCTTCGGCTTCTAATGAAAAACTGTTTTTT,CASSLGQGASASNEKLFF
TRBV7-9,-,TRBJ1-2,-,TGTGCCAGCAGGGGGGGGAACTATGGCTACACCTTC,CASRGGNYGYTF
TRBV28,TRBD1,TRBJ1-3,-,TGTGCCAGCAGTCGTGGGGACAGGGTATATGGAAACACCATATATTTT,CASSRGDRVYGNTIYF
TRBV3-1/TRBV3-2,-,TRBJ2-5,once,TGTGCCAGCAGCCAAGAACCGGGGACCCAGTACTTC,CASSQEPGTQYF
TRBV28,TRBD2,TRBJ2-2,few,TGTGCCATAGAGCGGGGGTTTGCCACCGGGGAGCTGTTTTTT,CAIERGFATGELFF
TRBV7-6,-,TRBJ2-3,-,TGTGCTAGCAGCTCTAGTTTGTCAGGCGGGGTTCGTTTTACCACAGATACGCAGTATTTT,CASSSSLSGGVRFTTDTQYF
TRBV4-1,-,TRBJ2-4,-,TGCGCCAGCAGCCAAGAACCGACAGCGAACATTCAGTACTTC,CASSQEPTANIQYF
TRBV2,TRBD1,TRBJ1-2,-,TGTGCCAGCACCGTTGGAGGGGCTCCGACAGGGGATGGCTACACCTTC,CASTVGGAPTGDGYTF